These 21 T cell receptor beta chains originate from one sample sequenced in a study of shared clonotypes between healthy human individuals. Here immunoSEQ multiplex PCR was the method, and the copy in TCRdb shows in-frame clones only, minus some. The repertoire holds 400,000 to 600,000 clones, 60% to 80% seen once, with 9.5% to 15% in the top ten. The sample taken for sequencing was PBMCs. The receptor source for this set is a woman between 40 and 50 years old in good health. Some clones in this sample may be carry-over from other donors' samples.

The rearrangement links TRBV28 to TRBJ1-4; 11 bases line up with TRBD1. The CDR3 contains 16 residues. J lost 8 bases, V lost 6 bases, and 11 bases had no gene match. Germline CDR1 reads MDHEN; CDR2 reads SYDVKM. CDR3 residues: CASSPTGTGGGEKLFF. Here the CDR3 DNA reads TGTGCCAGCAGCCCGACCGGGACAGGGGGTGGGGAAAAACTGTTTTTT.

The rearrangement uses TRBV2 and TRBJ1-3; tentatively, D is TRBD1 (6 bases). Germline V gene sequence: CDR1 SNHLY, CDR2 FYNNEI. Trimming took off 4 bases at V and 2 bases at J, with 12 bases between the two ends. The CDR3 contains 15 residues. The CDR3 coding sequence is TGTGCCAGCAGTGGGAGCAGGGGCACTGGAAACACCATATATTTT. Translation gives CASSGSRGTGNTIYF.

The CDR3 loop is CAWSGGSGRPNEQFF. For the CDR3, the DNA is TGTGCCTGGAGTGGGGGTAGCGGGAGACCGAATGAGCAGTTCTTC. V usage is TRBV30 and J usage is TRBJ2-1; 9 bases are shared with TRBD2. The CDR3 runs 15 residues. Germline V CDR1 and CDR2: GTSNPN, SVGIG (reference sequence). With V trimmed by 1 base and J by 7 bases, 8 bases remained unmatched.

The genes are TRBV19 and TRBJ1-5, with D tentatively TRBD1 (5 bases). V dropped 3 bases and J dropped 3 bases, with 9 bases sitting between them. The CDR3 contains 14 residues. The germline CDR1 and CDR2 sequences are LNHDA and SQIVND (reference sequence). The CDR3 DNA reads as TGTGCCAGTAGTATGGCAGGGTTCAATCAGCCCCAGCATTTT. Translated, it gives CASSMAGFNQPQHF.

The rearrangement joins TRBV2 to TRBJ1-5; the D gene is possibly TRBD1 (5 bases). The CDR3 consists of 17 residues. V was cut by 0 bases and J by 4 bases, with 16 bases left in between. CDR1 and CDR2 (germline): SNHLY, FYNNEI. CDR3 DNA: TGTGCCAGCAGTGAAGCCATAGGCCCAGGGAGAAATCAGCCCCAGCATTTT. Translated: CASSEAIGPGRNQPQHF.

V usage is TRBV19 and J usage is TRBJ2-1; 15 bases align to TRBD2. CDR1 and CDR2 (germline): LNHDA, SQIVND (reference sequence). After removal of 6 bases from V and 2 bases from J, the junction contained 5 bases not matched to a gene. The CDR3 length is 17 residues. CDR3 region: CASSSGTSGRPYNEQFF. CDR3 nucleotides: TGTGCCAGTAGCAGCGGGACTAGCGGGAGGCCCTACAATGAGCAGTTCTTC.

V usage is TRBV5-3 and J usage is TRBJ1-3, with a possible D match to TRBD1 (5 bases). TRBV5-3 is designated an ORF whose function remains uncertain. Trimming shortened V by 3 bases and J by 6 bases, and 13 bases separated the two germline ends. The CDR3 spans 14 residues. The CDR3, as DNA: TGTGCCAGAAGCTCGGACACCAACCCAAACACCATATATTTT. Amino acids: CARSSDTNPNTIYF.

The gene calls are TRBV28 and TRBJ1-1; a weak D match, TRBD1 (5 bases). CDR3 size: 14 residues. Germline V gives CDR1 MDHEN, CDR2 SYDVKM. V was clipped by 2 bases and J by 7 bases, with 14 bases between them. The CDR3 loop is CASSLGVIQGEAFF. The CDR3 coding sequence is TGTGCCAGCAGTTTAGGCGTAATCCAGGGTGAAGCTTTCTTT.

This rearrangement joins TRBV6-5 to TRBJ2-2, with D uncertain. The ends were cut back, 2 bases at V and 0 bases at J, with 10 bases in the middle. The CDR3 runs 16 residues. The germline gives CDR1 MNHEY, CDR2 SVGAGI. The CDR3 region has the DNA TGTGCCAGCAGTTACCGTGGCTACTCGAACACCGGGGAGCTGTTTTTT. Translation gives CASSYRGYSNTGELFF.

The CDR3 nucleotides read TGTGCCAGCAGTTTAATACAAGGGGCGTCTAGGGCTTTCTTT. This codes for CASSLIQGASRAFF. J is TRBJ1-1 and V is TRBV28, with D possibly TRBD1 on 5 matching bases. CDR1 and CDR2 (germline): MDHEN, SYDVKM. Trimming pared 2 bases from V and 11 bases from J, leaving 18 bases between. The CDR3 loop spans 14 amino acids.

CDR3 bases: TGTGCCAGCAGCGTAGGAGCTAGCGGGAGTGGAGAGACCCAGTACTTC. Protein sequence: CASSVGASGSGETQYF. This chain uses TRBV9 with TRBJ2-5; TRBD2 matches at 10 bases. The J segment lost 4 bases and the V segment lost 0 bases, leaving 6 bases of the junction unmatched. The CDR3 spans 16 residues. The germline CDR1 and CDR2 sequences are SGDLS and YYNGEE.

This clone is a singleton in its sample. The CDR3 DNA sequence: TGTGCCAGCAGCCCGGGGGGGGGTCAGACCCAGTACTTC. Its translation is CASSPGGGQTQYF. The chain has TRBV14 and TRBJ2-5; 8 nucleotides line up with TRBD2. V gave up 4 bases and J gave up 6 bases; unmatched junction bases: 4. The CDR3 totals 13 residues. Germline lookup yields CDR1 SGHDN and CDR2 FVKESK. Supplemented by reference TRBV14 and TRBJ2-5, the full variable domain reads EAGVTQFPSHSVIEKGQTVTLRCDPISGHDNLYWYRRVMGKEIKFLLHFVKESKQDESGMPNNRFLAERTGGTYSTLKVQPAELEDSGVYFCASSPGGGQTQYFGPGTRLLVL.

This chain uses TRBV28 with TRBJ2-7; 7 bases fit TRBD1. This CDR3 has 12 amino acids. Germline loops: CDR1 MDHEN, CDR2 SYDVKM. V shed 5 bases and J 7 bases; nucleotides not matched to a gene: 5. CDR3 nucleotides: TGTGCCAGCAGTCAGACAGGGTGGGAGCAGTACTTC. Encoded protein: CASSQTGWEQYF.

This clone was observed a few times. The genes are TRBV7-9 and TRBJ2-5; TRBD2 matches at 7 bases. The CDR3 loop spans 15 amino acids. V trimming: 2 bases; J trimming: 4 bases; junction bases outside the gene matches: 7. In germline, CDR1 is SEHNR, CDR2 FQNEAQ (reference sequence). Here the CDR3 reads CASSLLLTSRETQYF. CDR3 coding DNA: TGTGCCAGCAGCTTACTACTGACTAGCCGAGAGACCCAGTACTTC. The complete variable domain, with remaining parts taken from reference TRBV7-9 and TRBJ2-5, reads DTGVSQNPRHKITKRGQNVTFRCDPISEHNRLYWYRQTLGQGPEFLTYFQNEAQLEKSRLLSDRFSAERPKGSFSTLEIQRTEQGDSAMYLCASSLLLTSRETQYFGPGTRLLVL.

The chain links TRBV7-9 to TRBJ1-3; 9 nucleotides match TRBD1. The CDR3 loop spans 16 amino acids. The trim removed 4 bases at V and 3 bases at J, leaving 7 bases unmatched. The germline V gene encodes CDR1 SEHNR and CDR2 FQNEAQ (reference sequence). The DNA of the CDR3 is TGTGCCAGCAGCTCAGACAGGGGGTTCCGTGGAAACACCATATATTTT. Translated: CASSSDRGFRGNTIYF.

This clone has a single count. The same CDR3 is also encoded by other DNA sequences in this sample. The J gene is TRBJ1-2, the V gene TRBV7-9, with 8 bases matching TRBD1. The CDR3 has 15 residues. Unmatched junction bases numbered 8, after V lost 4 bases and J lost 4 bases. CDR1 SEHNR and CDR2 FQNEAQ come from the germline V gene (reference sequence). For the CDR3, the DNA is TGTGCCAGCAGCTCCGGGACAGGATTGGGCTATGGCTACACCTTC. Its protein is CASSSGTGLGYGYTF.

This clone was observed a handful of times. The chain has TRBV6-1 and TRBJ2-7; 7 bases fit TRBD2. CDR3 length equals 15 residues. V shed 2 bases and J 2 bases; nucleotides not matched to a gene: 6. Looked up from germline, CDR1 is MNHNS and CDR2 is SASEGT. CDR3 DNA: TGTGCCAGCAGTGAATCGGTAGCGGGTACCTACGAGCAGTACTTC. As protein: CASSESVAGTYEQYF.

This chain connects TRBV7-8 to TRBJ2-2; tentative D call: TRBD2 (7 bases). The CDR3 loop spans 15 amino acids. Germline-derived CDR1 and CDR2 are SGHVS and FQNEAQ. The V end was cut by 6 bases, the J end by 5 bases, with 16 bases between. The CDR3, as DNA: TGTGCCAGCAGAAGGGGGGGAGTGGTTACCGGGGAGCTGTTTTTT. Its translation: CASRRGGVVTGELFF.

The chain joins TRBV9 to TRBJ2-5, with 10 nucleotides matching TRBD2. J was trimmed by 4 bases and V by 4 bases; bases with no gene match: 10. The CDR3 has 16 residues. Germline-derived CDR1 and CDR2 are SGDLS and YYNGEE. In nucleotides, the CDR3 is TGTGCCAGCAGCTCACGACTAGCGGGTCTGGGAGAGACCCAGTACTTC. Its protein product is CASSSRLAGLGETQYF.

The chain couples TRBV7-9 to TRBJ1-3; D gene uncertain. The CDR3 contains 14 residues. The germline V and J ends were trimmed by 3 bases and 2 bases, with 8 bases remaining between them. Per the germline V gene, CDR1 is SEHNR and CDR2 is FQNEAQ (reference sequence). The CDR3 DNA is TGTGCCAGCAGCTTGGTCGGGGCTGGAAACACCATATATTTT. It yields the protein CASSLVGAGNTIYF.

The chain recombines TRBV29-1 with TRBJ1-1; tentative D call: TRBD1 (5 bases). V was cut by 4 bases and J by 0 bases, with 9 bases left in between. CDR3 length equals 13 residues. Looked up from germline, CDR1 is SQVTM and CDR2 is ANQGSEA. CDR3 in amino acids: CSVGGTVNTEAFF. In nucleotides, the CDR3 is TGCAGCGTTGGCGGGACGGTGAACACTGAAGCTTTCTTT.